Listed below are T cell receptor beta chains from one sample, sequenced in a study of cytomegalovirus exposure and HLA in healthy donors. Sequenced by immunoSEQ multiplex PCR; TCRdb stores in-frame clones only, minus some. The sample includes approximately 170,000 clones, about 80% of them seen just once. Sequencing was performed on PBMCs. The receptors derive from a man aged 18-30 years in good health and CMV-seropositive. CDR3s include the opening cysteine and the closing phenylalanine or tryptophan. A D gene is named only where the DNA matches it firmly. Clone size is given for some rows only: seen once, a few or many times, or a class if the clone is expanded.

clone size: .
J gene: TRBJ2-5
V gene: TRBV6-5
D gene: .
CDR3 protein: CASSYSGSGNQETQYF
CDR3 DNA: TGTGCCAGCAGTTACTCTGGTTCCGGGAACCAAGAGACCCAGTACTTC

clone size: .
J gene: TRBJ1-5
V gene: TRBV7-9
D gene: .
CDR3 protein: CASSFTGSNQPQHF
CDR3 DNA: TGTGCCAGCAGCTTCACAGGGAGCAATCAGCCCCAGCATTTT

clone size: .
J gene: TRBJ2-1
V gene: TRBV11-2
D gene: TRBD2
CDR3 protein: CASRSTGTNYNEQFF
CDR3 DNA: TGTGCCAGCAGGTCAACCGGGACTAACTACAATGAGCAGTTCTTC

clone size: .
J gene: TRBJ1-5
V gene: TRBV19
D gene: .
CDR3 protein: CASTLGKDSAQHF
CDR3 DNA: TGTGCCAGTACCCTAGGAAAGGATTCGGCCCAGCATTTT

clone size: few
J gene: TRBJ2-4
V gene: TRBV28
D gene: TRBD2
CDR3 protein: CASSLAVGLAGHIQYF
CDR3 DNA: TGTGCCAGCAGTTTAGCCGTGGGACTAGCGGGACACATTCAGTACTTC

clone size: .
J gene: TRBJ2-1
V gene: TRBV25-1
D gene: .
CDR3 protein: CASRDTGLYNEQFF
CDR3 DNA: TGTGCCAGCAGGGACACGGGACTTTACAATGAGCAGTTCTTC

clone size: .
J gene: TRBJ2-2
V gene: TRBV5-4
D gene: TRBD2
CDR3 protein: CASSLSSPAGVTGELFF
CDR3 DNA: TGTGCCAGCAGCTTGTCAAGCCCAGCGGGAGTCACCGGGGAGCTGTTTTTT

clone size: .
J gene: TRBJ1-1
V gene: TRBV7-2
D gene: .
CDR3 protein: CASSLALGQSIEAFF
CDR3 DNA: TGTGCCAGCAGCTTAGCGCTAGGTCAGTCCATTGAAGCTTTCTTT

clone size: .
J gene: TRBJ1-2
V gene: TRBV2
D gene: TRBD1
CDR3 protein: CASDGDRGLNYGYTF
CDR3 DNA: TGTGCCAGCGACGGCGACAGGGGACTTAACTATGGCTACACCTTC

clone size: .
J gene: TRBJ2-1
V gene: TRBV2
D gene: TRBD2
CDR3 protein: CASRATTSGGRGSYNEQFF
CDR3 DNA: TGTGCCAGCAGGGCTACCACTAGCGGGGGTAGGGGGAGTTACAATGAGCAGTTCTTC

clone size: .
J gene: TRBJ2-1
V gene: TRBV19
D gene: TRBD2
CDR3 protein: CASSFLAGGGNEQFF
CDR3 DNA: TGTGCCAGTAGTTTTCTAGCGGGGGGGGGCAATGAGCAGTTCTTC

clone size: few
J gene: TRBJ2-1
V gene: TRBV18
D gene: TRBD2
CDR3 protein: CASSLGLAGGRDEQFF
CDR3 DNA: TGTGCCAGCTCCCTCGGGCTAGCGGGAGGAAGGGATGAGCAGTTCTTC

clone size: .
J gene: TRBJ2-3
V gene: TRBV11-2
D gene: .
CDR3 protein: CASSFVGGGASDTQYF
CDR3 DNA: TGTGCCAGCAGCTTTGTCGGTGGGGGGGCGTCAGATACGCAGTATTTT

clone size: .
J gene: TRBJ2-1
V gene: TRBV25-1
D gene: .
CDR3 protein: CASSDTMGGSYNEQFF
CDR3 DNA: TGTGCCAGCAGTGACACAATGGGCGGGTCCTACAATGAGCAGTTCTTC

clone size: .
J gene: TRBJ1-5
V gene: TRBV2
D gene: .
CDR3 protein: CASSGPPTARGNQPQHF
CDR3 DNA: TGTGCCAGCAGTGGGCCTCCGACGGCCCGGGGCAATCAGCCCCAGCATTTT

clone size: .
J gene: TRBJ1-2
V gene: TRBV27
D gene: TRBD1
CDR3 protein: CASSSLDGGGGLGYTF
CDR3 DNA: TGTGCCAGCAGTTCCCTGGACGGAGGAGGGGGCCTTGGCTACACCTTC

clone size: .
J gene: TRBJ1-6
V gene: TRBV18
D gene: .
CDR3 protein: CASSPSEGSGRSPLHF
CDR3 DNA: TGTGCCAGCTCACCTTCCGAGGGCTCCGGACGGTCACCCCTCCACTTT

clone size: .
J gene: TRBJ1-1
V gene: TRBV25-1
D gene: .
CDR3 protein: CASSEYGRTKAFF
CDR3 DNA: TGTGCCAGCAGTGAATACGGGAGAACGAAAGCTTTCTTT

clone size: .
J gene: TRBJ2-7
V gene: TRBV7-2
D gene: .
CDR3 protein: CASSFMTSSHEQYF
CDR3 DNA: TGTGCCAGCAGCTTTATGACTAGTTCGCACGAGCAGTACTTC

clone size: .
J gene: TRBJ2-6
V gene: TRBV5-6
D gene: .
CDR3 protein: CASSSLGHTPSGANVLTF
CDR3 DNA: TGTGCCAGCAGCTCGCTCGGACACACCCCCTCTGGGGCCAACGTCCTGACTTTC

clone size: .
J gene: TRBJ2-7
V gene: TRBV27
D gene: .
CDR3 protein: CASSFFAGTSYEQYF
CDR3 DNA: TGTGCCAGCAGTTTTTTCGCAGGTACCTCCTACGAGCAGTACTTC

clone size: .
J gene: TRBJ2-7
V gene: TRBV2
D gene: .
CDR3 protein: CASRFGQRNYEQYF
CDR3 DNA: TGTGCCAGTAGGTTCGGACAGCGTAACTACGAGCAGTACTTC